Presented here are 8 T cell receptor beta chains from one specimen sequenced in a study of T cell repertoires in cytomegalovirus infection. One entry per CDR3 protein results from TCRdb running MiXCR on the reads. Here the sample spans fewer than 850,000 distinct CDR3 sequences, approximately 32% being singletons. Their recognized antigens are unknown. The input for sequencing was cultured CD8+ T cells from PBMCs, taken from culture after CMV antigen stimulation. These receptors were collected from a human donor in good health (CMV status not recorded). Some clones in this sample may be carry-over from other donors' samples.

This chain connects TRBV9 to TRBJ1-5; D remains unclear. The germline V and J ends were trimmed by 3 bases and 5 bases, with 9 bases remaining between them. The CDR3 sequence is 13 residues long. Per germline, CDR1 SGDLS and CDR2 YYNGEE. CDR3 bases: TGTGCCAGCAGCGACAGAAACGATCAGCCCCAGCATTTT. It encodes CASSDRNDQPQHF.

This sequence joins TRBV28 and TRBJ1-5, with 9 nucleotides matching TRBD1. The CDR3 is 15 residues long. With 7 bases clipped from V and 7 bases from J, the junction kept 11 bases outside the gene matches. Germline V gene lookup returns CDR1 MDHEN and CDR2 SYDVKM. The CDR3, as DNA: TGTGCCAGCATTGGAATACAGGGGGCGGGGCAGCCCCAGCATTTT. Its protein is CASIGIQGAGQPQHF.

The chain is built from TRBV4-2 and TRBJ2-5; no reliable D call. Trimming removed 2 bases at V and 1 base at J, with 8 bases between. The CDR3 has 14 amino acids. Germline V lookup: CDR1 LGHNA, CDR2 YNFKEQ. This CDR3 reads CASSQPLAQETQYF. CDR3 coding DNA: TGTGCCAGCAGCCAACCCCTGGCCCAAGAGACCCAGTACTTC.

The chain is built from TRBV12-5 and TRBJ2-7; D is perhaps TRBD1 (6 bases). Looked up from germline, CDR1 is LGHNT and CDR2 is FRNRAP. Trimming shortened V by 3 bases and J by 6 bases, and 6 bases separated the two germline ends. The CDR3 runs 11 residues. CDR3 DNA sequence: TGTGCTAGTGGTTTAGGGGGCGAGCAGTACTTC. It codes for CASGLGGEQYF.

In its sample, this clonotype was seen a few times. In DNA form, the CDR3 reads TGTGCCAGCAGCTCAAACCCCCGCCCCACAACTAATGAAAAACTGTTTTTT. Translated: CASSSNPRPTTNEKLFF. The chain recombines TRBV7-9 with TRBJ1-4; no firm D call. CDR3 length: 17 residues. Germline-derived CDR1 and CDR2 are SEHNR and FQNEAQ (reference sequence). The V gene lost 4 bases and the J gene lost 0 bases, with 15 bases spanning the gap.

This sequence joins TRBV6-2 or TRBV6-3 and TRBJ2-6; D remains unclear. The CDR3 consists of 18 residues. The V end was cut by 3 bases, the J end by 0 bases, with 15 bases between. In germline, CDR1 is MNHEY, CDR2 SVGEGT. CDR3 nucleotide sequence: TGTGCCAGCAGTTATAGATCAGACAAAGACTCTGGGGCCAACGTCCTGACTTTC. Protein product: CASSYRSDKDSGANVLTF.

The V call is TRBV24-1, the J call TRBJ1-5; D remains ambiguous. V was cut by 0 bases and J by 9 bases, with 11 bases left in between. CDR3 length: 14 amino acids. Germline CDR1 is KGHDR and CDR2 is SFDVKD. The CDR3 loop is CATSDLGSVTPQHF. CDR3 coding DNA: TGTGCCACCAGTGATTTGGGGAGCGTTACGCCCCAGCATTTT.

V usage is TRBV2 and J usage is TRBJ1-1; 11 nucleotides line up with TRBD1. With V trimmed by 7 bases and J by 0 bases, 7 bases remained unmatched. In germline, CDR1 is SNHLY, CDR2 FYNNEI. This CDR3 is 16 amino acids long. CDR3 region: CASKTGTGGMNTEAFF. For the CDR3, the DNA is TGTGCCAGCAAGACCGGGACAGGGGGAATGAACACTGAAGCTTTCTTT.